The 6 T cell receptor beta chains below were found in one sample sequenced in a study of blood T cells in healthy people across ages. Combining a sample-barcoded 5' primer with a J-beta primer mix, a second PCR ran for about 6 to 11 cycles. TCRdb re-called the 5' RACE reads through MiXCR, storing one row per CDR3 protein. The sample lists around 1,500,000 distinct CDR3 sequences; over 25% were seen once. Material: blood. These receptors were taken from a woman aged 25-40 years in good health.

At least ten counts were recorded for this clonotype. The chain couples TRBV5-1 to TRBJ2-5; TRBD2 agrees at 12 bases. CDR1 and CDR2 (germline): SGHRS, YFSETQ. This CDR3 contains 15 residues. With 0 bases clipped from V and 4 bases from J, the junction kept 1 base outside the gene matches. Written as DNA, the CDR3 is TGCGCCAGCAGCTTGGAGACTAGCGGGGGAGAGACCCAGTACTTC. This codes for CASSLETSGGETQYF.

The chain is built from TRBV6-1 and TRBJ2-5, with 7 bases fitting TRBD1. CDR1 and CDR2 from the germline V gene are MNHNS and SASEGT. V gave up 6 bases and J gave up 4 bases; unmatched junction bases: 11. There are 15 residues in the CDR3. The CDR3 here is CASRQGTARGETQYF. In DNA form, the CDR3 reads TGTGCCAGCAGGCAAGGGACAGCTCGGGGAGAGACCCAGTACTTC.

V usage is TRBV5-5 and J usage is TRBJ2-1; D may be TRBD2 (6 bases). V was pared by 4 bases and J by 0 bases, with 14 bases between. Germline CDR1 reads SGHKS; CDR2 reads YYEKEE (reference sequence). The CDR3 loop spans 16 amino acids. The CDR3: CASSPIYGSSYNEQFF. The DNA of the CDR3 is TGTGCCAGCAGCCCTATTTACGGGAGCTCCTACAATGAGCAGTTCTTC.

In this sample, this clonotype turned up a few times. The J gene is TRBJ2-3, the V gene TRBV20-1; the match to TRBD2 covers 7 bases. This CDR3 contains 14 residues. V was clipped by 5 bases and J by 2 bases; unmatched bases: 7. Germline assignment: CDR1 DFQATT and CDR2 SNEGSKA (reference sequence). The CDR3 spells CSAAGVADTDTQYF. The CDR3 region has the DNA TGCAGTGCTGCGGGGGTAGCGGACACAGATACGCAGTATTTT.

In DNA form, the CDR3 reads TGTGCCAGCAGCTTTAGACAGGGTAGCAATCAGCCCCAGCATTTT. This translates into CASSFRQGSNQPQHF. The J gene is TRBJ1-5, the V gene TRBV27, with 7 bases that match TRBD1. The CDR3 is 15 residues long. V was clipped by 6 bases and J by 0 bases; unmatched bases: 5. Germline CDR1 reads MNHEY; CDR2 reads SMNVEV (reference sequence).

V is TRBV24-1 and J is TRBJ2-1, with D unclear. This CDR3 region has 11 residues. Deletions cut 4 bases from V and 5 bases from J, with 2 bases between. CDR1 and CDR2 (germline): KGHDR, SFDVKD. CDR3 sequence (DNA): TGTGCCACCAGTGACAACAATGAGCAGTTCTTC. Translation gives CATSDNNEQFF.